This T cell receptor beta chain was recovered during a study of blood T cells in healthy people across ages. Broader study findings: The fall in TCR beta diversity per million T cells was roughly linear with age.

This clonotype turned up a few times. Antigen unknown. They isolated at least 7 million PBMCs from each sample. For the second PCR, which ran for about 6 to 12 cycles, a sample-barcoded 5' primer and a J-beta primer mix were used. TCRdb re-called the 5' RACE reads through MiXCR, storing one row per CDR3 protein. The sample shows 1.5 million to 2 million distinct CDR3 sequences, roughly 43% of them seen only once. This TCR was recovered from a human donor in good health. Input material: blood.

The CDR3 nucleotides are TGTGCCAGCAGCTTGGTCAAGCGGGGACCCAGTGAGCAGTTCTTC. This encodes CASSLVKRGPSEQFF. The gene calls are TRBV5-5 and TRBJ2-1; 7 positions agree with TRBD2. This CDR3 is built from 15 residues. The trim removed 0 bases at V and 9 bases at J, leaving 9 bases unmatched. Looked up from germline, CDR1 is SGHKS and CDR2 is YYEKEE (reference sequence).